Detailed here is one T cell receptor (beta chain). These data are taken from a study of blood T cell repertoires in COVID-19. Study background: Some COVID-19 samples were acute and others convalescent; all came from the United States, Italy and Spain. Sources were T cells, B-cell-depleted T cells, or PBMCs; the material itself was cDNA or gDNA.

Germline CDR1 and CDR2: GTSNPN and SVGIG (reference sequence). V trimming: 0 bases; J trimming: 2 bases; junction bases outside the gene matches: 6. This CDR3 has 15 residues. Original handling: The assay estimated nucleated cells by amplifying reference gene primers. The repertoire was sequenced with immunoSEQ multiplex PCR; TCRdb's copy has only in-frame clones and lacks some. V and J calls and clone size come straight from that table; D and trimming were deduced from the DNA. The table has 230,000 or so clones, 84% seen once; the top ten hold 4% to 5.5%. The V gene is TRBV30, the J gene TRBJ2-5; TRBD2 matches 7 bases. The receptor was derived from a man between 50 and 59 years old with active or convalescent COVID-19. The sequenced material came from peripheral blood. The chain's CDR3 is CAWSVGGERQETQYF. CDR3 in DNA: TGTGCCTGGAGTGTGGGGGGGGAGAGGCAAGAGACCCAGTACTTC. Using reference TRBV30 and TRBJ2-5 for the parts outside the CDR3, the full variable domain is SQTIHQWPATLVQPVGSPLSLECTVEGTSNPNLYWYRQAAGRGLQLLFYSVGIGQISSEVPQNLSASRPQDRQFILSSKKLLLSDSGFYLCAWSVGGERQETQYFGPGTRLLVL.